These T cell receptor beta chains were read from a single sample in a study of regulatory T cells in long-lasting Graves disease. TCRdb re-called the multiplex PCR reads with MiXCR, one entry per CDR3 protein. The repertoire has 400,000 to 500,000 distinct CDR3 sequences, around 13% of them found once; the top ten carry approximately 15%. This sample also belongs to another study, concerning T cells in Graves' hyperthyroidism and ophthalmopathy.

The sequenced sample was peripheral blood mononuclear cells (PBMCs), obtained at new diagnosis, from a patient treated with antithyroid drugs. Receptor source: a woman aged 45-65 years with Graves disease. Both conserved end residues are part of each CDR3. The D gene is left open where the match is weak. The listing skips clone size in some rows; elsewhere it reads once, few, many or a size class.

CASSLAAWDQPQHF | TGTGCCAGCAGTTTAGCTGCTTGGGACCAGCCCCAGCATTTT | . | . | 14 | TRBJ1-5 | TRBV12-3/TRBV12-4
CASSSTAAGEKLFF | TGCGCCAGCAGCTCGACCGCGGCGGGTGAAAAACTGTTTTTT | . | . | 14 | TRBJ1-4 | TRBV5-1
CASSLGAVYNEQFF | TGCGCCAGCAGCTTGGGGGCGGTCTACAATGAGCAGTTCTTC | few | . | 14 | TRBJ2-1 | TRBV5-1
CASSPSPGQGKIEAFF | TGTGCCAGCAGTCCCTCTCCGGGACAGGGGAAAATTGAAGCTTTCTTT | many | TRBD1 | 16 | TRBJ1-1 | TRBV28
CASSTNRGQETQYF | TGTGCCAGCAGTACGAACAGGGGGCAAGAGACCCAGTACTTC | few | TRBD1 | 14 | TRBJ2-5 | TRBV12-3/TRBV12-4
CSAFRDSSGNTIYF | TGCAGTGCTTTCCGGGACAGCTCTGGAAACACCATATATTTT | few | TRBD1 | 14 | TRBJ1-3 | TRBV20-1
CAIRGGTEKNNEQFF | TGTGCCATCAGGGGCGGGACGGAAAAAAACAATGAGCAGTTCTTC | many | . | 15 | TRBJ2-1 | TRBV10-3
CASTPTSGSTDTQYF | TGTGCCAGCACCCCGACTAGCGGTAGCACAGATACGCAGTATTTT | many | TRBD2 | 15 | TRBJ2-3 | TRBV7-6
CASSPHRKTEAFF | TGTGCCAGCAGTCCACACAGGAAAACTGAAGCTTTCTTT | many | . | 13 | TRBJ1-1 | TRBV28
CASSISSRVDTEAFF | TGTGCCAGTAGTATCTCCTCCAGGGTGGACACTGAAGCTTTCTTT | . | . | 15 | TRBJ1-1 | TRBV19
CASSLGLTHSYEQYF | TGTGCCAGCAGCTTAGGGTTGACCCACTCCTACGAGCAGTACTTC | many | . | 15 | TRBJ2-7 | TRBV11-2
CASSFSSGRAFSYNEQFF | TGTGCCAGCAGCTTTTCTAGCGGGAGGGCCTTCTCCTACAATGAGCAGTTCTTC | few | TRBD2 | 18 | TRBJ2-1 | TRBV7-9
CASSVKGDHNSPLHF | TGTGCCAGCAGCGTGAAAGGGGATCATAATTCACCCCTCCACTTT | few | . | 15 | TRBJ1-6 | TRBV9
CASSSWTRMIGYNEQFF | TGTGCCAGCAGTTCTTGGACTAGAATGATCGGTTACAATGAGCAGTTCTTC | many | TRBD2 | 17 | TRBJ2-1 | TRBV28
CSALRDRAGNTIYF | TGCAGCGCCCTCCGGGACAGGGCTGGAAACACCATATATTTT | few | TRBD1 | 14 | TRBJ1-3 | TRBV29-1
CASSYSENTGELFF | TGTGCCAGCAGTTACTCAGAGAACACCGGGGAGCTGTTTTTT | many | . | 14 | TRBJ2-2 | TRBV6-2/TRBV6-3
CASSLGSPLHF | TGTGCCAGCAGTTTAGGATCACCCCTCCACTTT | many | . | 11 | TRBJ1-6 | TRBV28
CASRGLAGGGNEQFF | TGTGCCAGCAGGGGACTAGCGGGAGGGGGCAATGAGCAGTTCTTC | many | TRBD2 | 15 | TRBJ2-1 | TRBV7-2
CASGTYVGLAFPYEQYF | TGTGCCAGCGGTACCTACGTGGGACTTGCTTTCCCTTACGAGCAGTACTTC | . | . | 17 | TRBJ2-7 | TRBV28
CASRTGGAIPTKAFF | TGTGCCAGCAGAACAGGGGGCGCAATTCCCACTAAAGCTTTCTTT | . | TRBD1 | 15 | TRBJ1-1 | TRBV27
CASSVWTSGTDEQFF | TGTGCCAGCTCTGTCTGGACTAGCGGGACAGATGAGCAGTTCTTC | many | TRBD2 | 15 | TRBJ2-1 | TRBV7-8
CASSRGGRDTDTQYF | TGTGCCAGCAGCCGAGGGGGGCGCGACACAGATACGCAGTATTTT | many | . | 15 | TRBJ2-3 | TRBV7-6
CASSLFEPSPGQGANSPLHF | TGTGCCAGCAGCTTATTCGAACCGTCCCCGGGACAGGGGGCAAATTCACCCCTCCACTTT | few | TRBD1 | 20 | TRBJ1-6 | TRBV7-2
CSVETIAVSTDTQYF | TGCAGCGTCGAAACTATAGCCGTTAGCACAGATACGCAGTATTTT | many | . | 15 | TRBJ2-3 | TRBV29-1
CASSPLGLAGVMEQFF | TGTGCCAGCAGCCCCCTCGGACTAGCGGGAGTGATGGAGCAGTTCTTC | many | TRBD2 | 16 | TRBJ2-1 | TRBV7-3
CASSEWTSGYYNEQFF | TGTGCCAGCAGTGAGTGGACTAGCGGATACTACAATGAGCAGTTCTTC | many | TRBD2 | 16 | TRBJ2-1 | TRBV2
CAWRPVAGDEQYF | TGTGCCTGGAGACCCGTAGCAGGGGACGAGCAGTACTTC | . | . | 13 | TRBJ2-7 | TRBV30
CACHREPTDTQYF | TGTGCCTGTCACAGGGAACCCACAGATACGCAGTATTTT | . | . | 13 | TRBJ2-3 | TRBV30
CASSAGTIHYGYTF | TGTGCCAGCAGTGCCGGGACGATACACTATGGCTACACCTTC | many | . | 14 | TRBJ1-2 | TRBV28
CASRRPGQGLRNTEAFF | TGTGCCAGCAGACGACCCGGACAGGGATTGCGGAACACTGAAGCTTTCTTT | many | TRBD1 | 17 | TRBJ1-1 | TRBV28
CAISDRTAQETQYF | TGTGCCATCAGTGATCGGACAGCTCAAGAGACCCAGTACTTC | many | . | 14 | TRBJ2-5 | TRBV10-3
CASSYYSGDYNEQFF | TGTGCCAGCAGCTACTATAGCGGGGACTACAATGAGCAGTTCTTC | many | TRBD2 | 15 | TRBJ2-1 | TRBV6-2/TRBV6-3
CASSFNKDNEQFF | TGTGCCAGCAGCTTCAACAAAGACAATGAGCAGTTCTTC | . | . | 13 | TRBJ2-1 | TRBV7-2
CASSGQGNSYNEQFF | TGCGCCAGCAGCGGACAGGGGAATTCCTACAATGAGCAGTTCTTC | many | TRBD1 | 15 | TRBJ2-1 | TRBV5-1
CASSVDRGQETQYF | TGTGCCAGTAGTGTGGACAGGGGACAAGAGACCCAGTACTTC | . | TRBD1 | 14 | TRBJ2-5 | TRBV19
CASGKDSYEQYF | TGTGCCAGCGGGAAGGACAGCTACGAGCAGTACTTC | many | . | 12 | TRBJ2-7 | TRBV28
CASSSPGTGIYLQETQYF | TGTGCCAGCAGCAGTCCCGGGACAGGGATCTACCTCCAAGAGACCCAGTACTTC | . | TRBD1 | 18 | TRBJ2-5 | TRBV7-6
CASSLRREGFGKETQYF | TGTGCCAGCAGTTTACGGCGGGAGGGCTTCGGGAAAGAGACCCAGTACTTC | many | TRBD2 | 17 | TRBJ2-5 | TRBV12-3/TRBV12-4
CASWGTTLTGELFF | TGTGCCAGCTGGGGCACCACCTTGACCGGGGAGCTGTTTTTT | many | . | 14 | TRBJ2-2 | TRBV2
CASSITTGSPTTQYF | TGTGCCAGTAGTATCACCACCGGGTCCCCCACGACGCAGTATTTT | . | . | 15 | TRBJ2-3 | TRBV19